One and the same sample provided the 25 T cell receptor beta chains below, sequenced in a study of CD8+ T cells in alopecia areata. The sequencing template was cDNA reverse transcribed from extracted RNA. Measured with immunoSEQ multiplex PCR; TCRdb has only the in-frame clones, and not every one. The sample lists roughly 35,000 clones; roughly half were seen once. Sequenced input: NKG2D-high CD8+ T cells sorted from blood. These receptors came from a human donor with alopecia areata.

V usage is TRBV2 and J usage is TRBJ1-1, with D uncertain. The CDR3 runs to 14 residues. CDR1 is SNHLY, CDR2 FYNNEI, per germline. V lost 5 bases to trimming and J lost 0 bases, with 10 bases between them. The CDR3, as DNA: TGTGCCAGCAGTATCGGGCAGATGAACACTGAAGCTTTCTTT. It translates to CASSIGQMNTEAFF.

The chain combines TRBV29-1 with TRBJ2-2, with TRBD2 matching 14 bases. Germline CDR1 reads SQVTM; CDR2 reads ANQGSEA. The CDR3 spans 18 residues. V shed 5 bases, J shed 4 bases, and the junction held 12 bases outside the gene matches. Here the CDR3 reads CSVLNWTSGRSFTGELFF. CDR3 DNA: TGCAGCGTTCTTAACTGGACTAGCGGGAGGAGCTTCACCGGGGAGCTGTTTTTT.

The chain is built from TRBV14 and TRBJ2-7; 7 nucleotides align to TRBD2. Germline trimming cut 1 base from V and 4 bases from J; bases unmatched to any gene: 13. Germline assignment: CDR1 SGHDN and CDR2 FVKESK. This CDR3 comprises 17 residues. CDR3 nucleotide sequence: TGTGCCAGCAGCCAAGGGGGGAGGGCGCCGAACCATTACGAGCAGTACTTC. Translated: CASSQGGRAPNHYEQYF.

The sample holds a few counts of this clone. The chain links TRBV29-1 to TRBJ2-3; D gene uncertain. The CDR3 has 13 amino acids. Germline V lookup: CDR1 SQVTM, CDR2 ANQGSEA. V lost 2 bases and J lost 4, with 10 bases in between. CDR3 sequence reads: CSVELGKADTQYF. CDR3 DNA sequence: TGCAGCGTTGAACTGGGGAAAGCAGATACGCAGTATTTT.

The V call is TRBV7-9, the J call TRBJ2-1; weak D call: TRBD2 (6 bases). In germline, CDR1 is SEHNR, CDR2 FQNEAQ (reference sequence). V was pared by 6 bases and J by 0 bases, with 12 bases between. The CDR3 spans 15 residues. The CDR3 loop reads CASRSGGSSYNEQFF. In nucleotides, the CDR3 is TGTGCCAGCAGGTCCGGGGGTAGCTCCTACAATGAGCAGTTCTTC.

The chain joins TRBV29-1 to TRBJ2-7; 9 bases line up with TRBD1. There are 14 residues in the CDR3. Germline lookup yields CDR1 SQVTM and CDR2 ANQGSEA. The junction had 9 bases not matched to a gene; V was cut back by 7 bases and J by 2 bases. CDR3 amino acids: CSALGQGWPYEQYF. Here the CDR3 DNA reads TGCAGCGCCCTCGGACAGGGGTGGCCCTACGAGCAGTACTTC.

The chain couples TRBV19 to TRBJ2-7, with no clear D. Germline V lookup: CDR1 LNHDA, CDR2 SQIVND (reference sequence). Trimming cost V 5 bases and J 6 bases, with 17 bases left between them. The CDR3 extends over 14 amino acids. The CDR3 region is CASSPDLGWGEQYF. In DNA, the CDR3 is TGTGCCAGTAGTCCAGACCTCGGATGGGGCGAGCAGTACTTC.

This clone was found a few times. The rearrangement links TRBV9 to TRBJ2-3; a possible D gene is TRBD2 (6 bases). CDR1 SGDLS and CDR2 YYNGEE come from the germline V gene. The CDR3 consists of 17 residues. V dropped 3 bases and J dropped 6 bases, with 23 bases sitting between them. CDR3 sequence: CASSANVVPGLDDTQYF. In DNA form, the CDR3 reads TGTGCCAGCAGCGCCAACGTCGTCCCGGGACTCGACGATACGCAGTATTTT.

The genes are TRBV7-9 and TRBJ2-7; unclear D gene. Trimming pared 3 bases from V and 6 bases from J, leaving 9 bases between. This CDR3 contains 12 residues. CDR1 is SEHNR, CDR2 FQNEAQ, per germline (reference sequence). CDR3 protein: CASSFMVGEQYF. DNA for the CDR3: TGTGCCAGCAGCTTTATGGTGGGCGAGCAGTACTTC.

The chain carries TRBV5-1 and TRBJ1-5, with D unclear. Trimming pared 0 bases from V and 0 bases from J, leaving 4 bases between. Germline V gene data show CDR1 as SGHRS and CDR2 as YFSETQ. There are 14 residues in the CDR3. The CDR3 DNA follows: TGCGCCAGCAGCTTGGGTCATAGCAATCAGCCCCAGCATTTT. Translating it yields CASSLGHSNQPQHF.

CDR3 nucleotides: TGCGCCAGCAGCCCCACTGCGGAGGGGCACGAGCAGTACTTC. This translates into CASSPTAEGHEQYF. This chain uses TRBV4-3 with TRBJ2-7; perhaps TRBD2 as D (6 bases). Trimming left V 4 bases short and J 5 bases short, with 15 bases between. The CDR3 runs 14 residues. Germline V gene lookup returns CDR1 LGHNA and CDR2 YSLEER.

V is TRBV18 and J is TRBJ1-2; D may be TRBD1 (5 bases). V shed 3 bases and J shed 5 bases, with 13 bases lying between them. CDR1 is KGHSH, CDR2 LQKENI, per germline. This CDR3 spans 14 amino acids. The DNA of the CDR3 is TGTGCCAGCTCACCCGGGACCGACCCATATGGCTACACCTTC. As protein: CASSPGTDPYGYTF. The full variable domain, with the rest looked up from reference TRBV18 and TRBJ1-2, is NAGVMQNPRHLVRRRGQEARLRCSPMKGHSHVYWYRQLPEEGLKFMVYLQKENIIDESGMPKERFSAEFPKEGPSILRIQQVVRGDSAAYFCASSPGTDPYGYTFGSGTRLTVV.

The CDR3, as DNA: TGTGCCAGCAGCTTAGACGGACCGCTGGACATTCAGTACTTC. Its protein product is CASSLDGPLDIQYF. The chain employs TRBV7-2 and TRBJ2-4; D unclear. Germline lookup yields CDR1 SGHTA and CDR2 FQGNSA. The V and J ends lost 1 base and 8 bases respectively, with 12 bases between them. CDR3 length: 14 amino acids.

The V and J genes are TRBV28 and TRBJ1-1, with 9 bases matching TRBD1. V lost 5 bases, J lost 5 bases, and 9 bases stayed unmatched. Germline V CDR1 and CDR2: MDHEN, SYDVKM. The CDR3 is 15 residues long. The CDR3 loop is CASSAIDRGTTEAFF. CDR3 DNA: TGTGCCAGCAGTGCCATCGACAGGGGGACGACTGAAGCTTTCTTT.

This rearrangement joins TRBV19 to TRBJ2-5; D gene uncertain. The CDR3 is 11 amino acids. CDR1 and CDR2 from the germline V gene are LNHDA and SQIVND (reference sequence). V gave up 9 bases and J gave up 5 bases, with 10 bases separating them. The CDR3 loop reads CASRLGETQYF. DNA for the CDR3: TGTGCCAGCAGGCTCGGGGAGACCCAGTACTTC.

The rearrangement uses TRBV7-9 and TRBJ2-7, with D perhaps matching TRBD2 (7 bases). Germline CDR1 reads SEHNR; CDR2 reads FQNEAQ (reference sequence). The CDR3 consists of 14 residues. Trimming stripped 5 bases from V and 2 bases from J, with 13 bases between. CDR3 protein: CASSPSGGTYEQYF. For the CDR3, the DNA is TGTGCCAGCAGCCCCTCGGGGGGCACCTACGAGCAGTACTTC.

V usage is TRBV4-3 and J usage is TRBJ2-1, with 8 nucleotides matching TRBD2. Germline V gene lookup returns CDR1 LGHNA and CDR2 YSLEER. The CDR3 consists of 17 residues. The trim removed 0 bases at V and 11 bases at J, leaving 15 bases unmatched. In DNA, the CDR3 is TGCGCCAGCAGCCAAGACAGGGCGGGGGGCCCGAGATTGCAGCAGTTCTTC. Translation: CASSQDRAGGPRLQQFF.

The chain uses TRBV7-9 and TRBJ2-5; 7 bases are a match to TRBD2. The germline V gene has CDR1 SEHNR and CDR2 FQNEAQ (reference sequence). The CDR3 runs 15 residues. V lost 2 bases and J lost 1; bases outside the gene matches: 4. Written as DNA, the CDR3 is TGTGCCAGCAGCTTACGGGGGGTCGGCCAAGAGACCCAGTACTTC. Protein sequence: CASSLRGVGQETQYF.

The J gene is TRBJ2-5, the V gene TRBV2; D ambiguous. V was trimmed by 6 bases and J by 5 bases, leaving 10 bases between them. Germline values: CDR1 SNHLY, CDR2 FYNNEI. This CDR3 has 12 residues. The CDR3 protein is CASSPPGETQYF. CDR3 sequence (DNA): TGTGCCAGCAGCCCCCCTGGGGAGACCCAGTACTTC.

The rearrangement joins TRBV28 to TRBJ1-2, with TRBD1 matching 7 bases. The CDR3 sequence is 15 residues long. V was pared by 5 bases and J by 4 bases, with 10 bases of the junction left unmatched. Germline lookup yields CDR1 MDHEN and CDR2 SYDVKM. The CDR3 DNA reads TGTGCCAGCAGTCCAAAACCCGGGACAGCCTATGGCTACACCTTC. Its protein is CASSPKPGTAYGYTF.

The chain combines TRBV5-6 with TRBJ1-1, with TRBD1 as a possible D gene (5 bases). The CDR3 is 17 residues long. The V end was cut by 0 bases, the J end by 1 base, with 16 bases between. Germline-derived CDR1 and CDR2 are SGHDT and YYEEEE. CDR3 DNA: TGTGCCAGCAGCTTGGACCCGGCTTGGGACGGGAACACTGAAGCTTTCTTT. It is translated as CASSLDPAWDGNTEAFF. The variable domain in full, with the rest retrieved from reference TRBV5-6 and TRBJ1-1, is DAGVTQSPTHLIKTRGQQVTLRCSPKSGHDTVSWYQQALGQGPQFIFQYYEEEERQRGNFPDRFSGHQFPNYSSELNVNALLLGDSALYLCASSLDPAWDGNTEAFFGQGTRLTVV.

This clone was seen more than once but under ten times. The CDR3 nucleotides read TGCGCCAGCAGCCTCCCCCCCTCTAGCGGGAGCATCTACAATGAGCAGTTCTTC. Translating gives CASSLPPSSGSIYNEQFF. V usage is TRBV5-1 and J usage is TRBJ2-1; TRBD2 matches at 10 bases. CDR1 and CDR2 from the germline V gene are SGHRS and YFSETQ. This CDR3 is 18 amino acids long. Trimming removed 4 bases from V and 3 bases from J; junction bases left unmatched: 13.

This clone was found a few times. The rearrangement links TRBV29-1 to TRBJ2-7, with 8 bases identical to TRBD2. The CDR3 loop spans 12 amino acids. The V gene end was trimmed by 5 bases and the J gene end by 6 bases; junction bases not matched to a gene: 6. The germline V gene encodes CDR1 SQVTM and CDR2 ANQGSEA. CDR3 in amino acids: CSVLTGTSEQYF. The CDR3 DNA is TGCAGCGTTCTGACCGGGACTAGCGAGCAGTACTTC.

The CDR3 here is CASSIRAGVPNEQFF. The CDR3 DNA follows: TGTGCCAGTAGTATTAGGGCGGGAGTGCCAAATGAGCAGTTCTTC. The rearrangement uses TRBV19 and TRBJ2-1, with 7 bases that match TRBD2. Trimming cost V 3 bases and J 7 bases; bases outside gene matches: 9. The germline V gene encodes CDR1 LNHDA and CDR2 SQIVND (reference sequence). The CDR3 is 15 residues long.

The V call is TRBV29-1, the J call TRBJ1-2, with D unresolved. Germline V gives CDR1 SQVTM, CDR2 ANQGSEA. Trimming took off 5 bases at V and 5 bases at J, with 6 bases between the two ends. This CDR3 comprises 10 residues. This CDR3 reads CSVSGYGYTF. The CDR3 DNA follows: TGCAGCGTTTCCGGGTATGGCTACACCTTC.